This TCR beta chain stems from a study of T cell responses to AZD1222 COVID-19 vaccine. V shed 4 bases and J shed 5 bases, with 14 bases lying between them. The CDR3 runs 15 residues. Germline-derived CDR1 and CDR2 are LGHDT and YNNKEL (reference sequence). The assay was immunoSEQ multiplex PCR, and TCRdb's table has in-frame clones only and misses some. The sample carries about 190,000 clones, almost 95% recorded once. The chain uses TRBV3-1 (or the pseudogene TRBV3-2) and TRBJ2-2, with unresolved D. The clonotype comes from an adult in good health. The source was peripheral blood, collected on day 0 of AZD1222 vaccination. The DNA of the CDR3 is TGTGCCAGCAGCCCGAGAACAAGTGGAACCGGGGAGCTGTTTTTT. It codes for CASSPRTSGTGELFF.